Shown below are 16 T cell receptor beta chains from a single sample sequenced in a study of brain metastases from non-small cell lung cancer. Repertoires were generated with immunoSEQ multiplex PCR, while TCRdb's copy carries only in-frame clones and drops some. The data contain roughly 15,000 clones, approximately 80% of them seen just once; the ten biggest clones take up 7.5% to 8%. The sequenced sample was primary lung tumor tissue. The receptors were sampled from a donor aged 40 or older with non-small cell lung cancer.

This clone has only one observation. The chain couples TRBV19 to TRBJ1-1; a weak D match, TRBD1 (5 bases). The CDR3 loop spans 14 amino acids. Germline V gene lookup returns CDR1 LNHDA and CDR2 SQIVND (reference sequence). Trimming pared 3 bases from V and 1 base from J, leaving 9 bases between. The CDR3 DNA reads TGTGCCAGTAGTATGCAGGGCCCGAACACTGAAGCTTTCTTT. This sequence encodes CASSMQGPNTEAFF. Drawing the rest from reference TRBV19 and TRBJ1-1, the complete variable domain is DGGITQSPKYLFRKEGQNVTLSCEQNLNHDAMYWYRQDPGQGLRLIYYSQIVNDFQKGDIAEGYSVSREKKESFPLTVTSAQKNPTAFYLCASSMQGPNTEAFFGQGTRLTVV.

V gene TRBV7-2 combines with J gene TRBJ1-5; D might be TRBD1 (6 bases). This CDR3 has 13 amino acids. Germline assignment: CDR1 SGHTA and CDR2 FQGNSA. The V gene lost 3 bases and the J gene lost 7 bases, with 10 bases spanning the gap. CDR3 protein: CASSFRGDQPQHF. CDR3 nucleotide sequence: TGTGCCAGCAGCTTTAGGGGGGACCAGCCCCAGCATTTT.

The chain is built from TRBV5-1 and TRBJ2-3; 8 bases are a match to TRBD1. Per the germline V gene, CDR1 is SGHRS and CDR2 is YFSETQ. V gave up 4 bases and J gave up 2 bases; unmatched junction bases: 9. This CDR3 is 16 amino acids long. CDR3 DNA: TGCGCCAGCAGCCGGACAGGGACGGGGGCCACAGATACGCAGTATTTT. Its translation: CASSRTGTGATDTQYF.

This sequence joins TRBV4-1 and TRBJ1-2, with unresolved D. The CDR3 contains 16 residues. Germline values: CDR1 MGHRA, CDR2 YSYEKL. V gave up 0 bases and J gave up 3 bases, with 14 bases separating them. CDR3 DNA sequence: TGCGCCAGCAGCCAAGATCGGGGTAGGCTAGACTATGGCTACACCTTC. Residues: CASSQDRGRLDYGYTF.

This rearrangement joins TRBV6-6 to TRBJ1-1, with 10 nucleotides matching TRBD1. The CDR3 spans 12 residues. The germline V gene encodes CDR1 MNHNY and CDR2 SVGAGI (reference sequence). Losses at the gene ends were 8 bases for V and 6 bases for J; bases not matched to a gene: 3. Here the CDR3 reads CASLDRGPEAFF. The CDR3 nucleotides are TGTGCCAGCCTCGACAGGGGGCCTGAAGCTTTCTTT.

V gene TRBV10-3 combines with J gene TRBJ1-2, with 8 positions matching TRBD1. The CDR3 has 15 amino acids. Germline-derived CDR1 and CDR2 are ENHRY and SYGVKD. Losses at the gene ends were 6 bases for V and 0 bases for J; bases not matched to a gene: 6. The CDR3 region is CAIRPGTGTNYGYTF. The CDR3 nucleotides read TGTGCCATCAGACCCGGGACAGGAACTAACTATGGCTACACCTTC.

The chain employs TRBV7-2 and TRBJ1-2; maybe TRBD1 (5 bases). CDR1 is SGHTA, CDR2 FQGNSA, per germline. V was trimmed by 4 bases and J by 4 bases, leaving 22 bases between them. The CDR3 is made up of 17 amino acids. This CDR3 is CASSSPNIRTPIYGYTF. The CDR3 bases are TGTGCCAGCAGCTCCCCCAACATCCGGACACCGATCTATGGCTACACCTTC.

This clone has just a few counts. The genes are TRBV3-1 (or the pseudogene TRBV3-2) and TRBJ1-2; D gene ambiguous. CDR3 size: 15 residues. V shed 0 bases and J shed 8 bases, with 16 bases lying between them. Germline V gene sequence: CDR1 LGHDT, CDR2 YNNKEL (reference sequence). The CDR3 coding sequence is TGTGCCAGCAGCCAAGACGCCCACAGTAAAAAAGGCTACACCTTC. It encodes CASSQDAHSKKGYTF.

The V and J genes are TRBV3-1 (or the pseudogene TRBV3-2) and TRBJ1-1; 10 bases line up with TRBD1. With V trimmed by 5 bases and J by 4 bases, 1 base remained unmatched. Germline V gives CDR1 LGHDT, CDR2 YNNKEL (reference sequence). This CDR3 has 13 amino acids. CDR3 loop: CASSWDRGTEAFF. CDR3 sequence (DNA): TGTGCCAGCAGCTGGGACAGGGGCACTGAAGCTTTCTTT.

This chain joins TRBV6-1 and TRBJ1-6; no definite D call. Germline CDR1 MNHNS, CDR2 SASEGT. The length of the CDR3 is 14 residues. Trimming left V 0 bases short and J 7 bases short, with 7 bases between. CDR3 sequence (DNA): TGTGCCAGCAGTGAAGCTAATGGGAATTCACCCCTCCACTTT. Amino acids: CASSEANGNSPLHF.

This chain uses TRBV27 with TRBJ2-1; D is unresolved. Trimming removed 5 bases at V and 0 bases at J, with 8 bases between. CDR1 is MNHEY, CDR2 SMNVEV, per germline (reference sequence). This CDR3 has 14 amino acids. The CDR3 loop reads CASSKISSYNEQFF. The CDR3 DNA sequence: TGTGCCAGCAGTAAGATAAGCTCCTACAATGAGCAGTTCTTC.

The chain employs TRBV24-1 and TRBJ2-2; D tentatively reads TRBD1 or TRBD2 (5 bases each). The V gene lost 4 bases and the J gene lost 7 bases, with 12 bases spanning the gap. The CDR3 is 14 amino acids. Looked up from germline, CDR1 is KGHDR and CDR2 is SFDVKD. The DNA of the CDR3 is TGTGCCACCAGTGAACGAGGGGCCAGCGGGGAGCTGTTTTTT. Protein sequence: CATSERGASGELFF.

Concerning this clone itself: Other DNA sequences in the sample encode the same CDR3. The CDR3 sequence is CAWSRQGTEAFF. Written as DNA, the CDR3 is TGTGCCTGGAGCCGACAGGGAACTGAAGCTTTCTTT. The chain links TRBV30 to TRBJ1-1; 7 bases match TRBD1. The CDR3 has 12 amino acids. Germline values: CDR1 GTSNPN, CDR2 SVGIG (reference sequence). V trimming: 3 bases; J trimming: 5 bases; junction bases outside the gene matches: 3.

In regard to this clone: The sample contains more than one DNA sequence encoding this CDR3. This chain's CDR3 is CASSGGAGSPLHF. Written as DNA, the CDR3 is TGTGCCAGCAGTGGTGGGGCTGGATCACCCCTCCACTTT. V usage is TRBV6-4 and J usage is TRBJ1-6; tentative D call: TRBD1 (5 bases). V was trimmed by 4 bases and J by 10 bases, leaving 11 bases between them. This CDR3 has 13 amino acids. Germline V lookup: CDR1 MRHNA, CDR2 SNTAGT.

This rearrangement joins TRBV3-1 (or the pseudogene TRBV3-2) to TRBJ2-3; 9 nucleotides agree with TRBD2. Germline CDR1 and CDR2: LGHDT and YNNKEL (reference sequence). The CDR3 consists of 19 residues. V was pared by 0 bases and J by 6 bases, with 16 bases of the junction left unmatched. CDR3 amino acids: CASSQDLAGAGHRLDTQYF. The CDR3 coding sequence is TGTGCCAGCAGCCAAGATTTAGCGGGGGCCGGGCACAGATTGGATACGCAGTATTTT.

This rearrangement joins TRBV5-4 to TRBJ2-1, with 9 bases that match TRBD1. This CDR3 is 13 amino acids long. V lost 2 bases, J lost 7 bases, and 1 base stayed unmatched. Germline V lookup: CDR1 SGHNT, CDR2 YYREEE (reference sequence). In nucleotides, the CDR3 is TGTGCCAGCAGCTTAGACAGGGGGAATGAGCAGTTCTTC. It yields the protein CASSLDRGNEQFF.